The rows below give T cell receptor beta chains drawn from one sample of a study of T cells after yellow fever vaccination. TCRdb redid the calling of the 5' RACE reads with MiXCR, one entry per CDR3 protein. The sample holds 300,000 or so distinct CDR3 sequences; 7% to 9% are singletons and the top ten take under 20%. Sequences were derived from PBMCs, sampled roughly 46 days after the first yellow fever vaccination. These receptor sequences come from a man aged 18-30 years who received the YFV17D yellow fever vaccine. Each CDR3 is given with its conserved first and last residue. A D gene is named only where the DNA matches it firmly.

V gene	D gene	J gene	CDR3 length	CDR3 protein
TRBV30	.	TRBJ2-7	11	CAWTAAYEQYF
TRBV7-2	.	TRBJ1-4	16	CASSPRSRSSNEKLFF
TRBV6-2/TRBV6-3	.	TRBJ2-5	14	CASRKAGHQETQYF
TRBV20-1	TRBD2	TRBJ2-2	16	CSARDPGGPHTGELFF
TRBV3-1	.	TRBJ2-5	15	CASSQQRGYQETQYF
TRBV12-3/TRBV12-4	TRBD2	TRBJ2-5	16	CASSHALGTRKETQYF
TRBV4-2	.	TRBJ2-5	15	CASSQGGAGRETQYF
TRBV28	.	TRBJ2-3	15	CASSDPGGVTDTQYF
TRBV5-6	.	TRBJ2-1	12	CASSPGRVEQFF
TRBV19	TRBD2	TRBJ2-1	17	CASTTTSGEHSYNEQFF
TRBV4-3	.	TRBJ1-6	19	CASSQDTSPGNLLDSPLHF
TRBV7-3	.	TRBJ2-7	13	CASSLSHSYEQYF
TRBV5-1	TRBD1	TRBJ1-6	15	CASSGWTGVNSPLHF
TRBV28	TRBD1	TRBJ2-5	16	CASSFRRDRASVTQYF
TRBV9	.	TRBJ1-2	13	CASAIGDNYGYTF
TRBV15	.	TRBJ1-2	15	CATSRDFRLNYGYTF
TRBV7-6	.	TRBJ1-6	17	CASSAIGGGDNNSPLHF
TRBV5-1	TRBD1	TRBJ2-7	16	CASSSGTGGTPYEQYF
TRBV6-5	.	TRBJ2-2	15	CASSYSDRNTGELFF
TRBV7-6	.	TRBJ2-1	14	CASSLEPLWGEQFF
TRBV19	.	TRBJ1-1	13	CASSMVAGGEAFF
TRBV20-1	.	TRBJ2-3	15	CSARLGGGTPDTQYF
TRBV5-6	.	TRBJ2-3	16	CASSWGGGWGTDTQYF
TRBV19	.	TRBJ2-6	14	CASSANSGANVLTF
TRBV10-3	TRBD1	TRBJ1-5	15	CAISDRGPSNQPQHF
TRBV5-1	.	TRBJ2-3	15	CASSIALSSTDTQYF
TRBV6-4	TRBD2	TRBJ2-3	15	CASSDSGGGADTQYF
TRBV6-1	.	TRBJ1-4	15	CASRGNRAEYEKLFF
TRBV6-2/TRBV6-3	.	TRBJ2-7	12	CASEDRFYEQYF
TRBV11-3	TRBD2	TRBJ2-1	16	CASSLVGGGAGNEQFF
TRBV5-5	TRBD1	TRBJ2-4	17	CASSLSTGGISGNIQYF
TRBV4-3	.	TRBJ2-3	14	CASSQEGWADTQYF
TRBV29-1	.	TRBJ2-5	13	CSVEKVFQETQYF
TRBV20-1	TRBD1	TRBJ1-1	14	CSAPFRQGGNEAFF
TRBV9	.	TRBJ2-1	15	CASSVGASIRNEQFF
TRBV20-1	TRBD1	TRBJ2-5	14	CSARDWTGQETQYF
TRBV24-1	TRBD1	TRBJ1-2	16	CATSDPRGQGFYGYTF
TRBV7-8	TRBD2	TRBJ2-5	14	CASSFGGDQETQYF
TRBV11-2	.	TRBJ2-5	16	CASSLRSRANQETQYF
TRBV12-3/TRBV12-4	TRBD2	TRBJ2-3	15	CASTKKRGSTDTQYF
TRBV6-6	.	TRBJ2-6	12	CASSPQSGRLTF
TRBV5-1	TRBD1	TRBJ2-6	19	CASSRTTGPTHSGANVLTF
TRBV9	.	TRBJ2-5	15	CASSVGTDDQETQYF
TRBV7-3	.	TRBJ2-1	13	CASSLSEGGEQFF
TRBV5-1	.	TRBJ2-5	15	CASSLAPGGSETQYF
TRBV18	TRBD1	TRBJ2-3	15	CASSSGTGVTDTQYF
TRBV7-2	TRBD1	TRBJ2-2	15	CASSFGTGTTGELFF
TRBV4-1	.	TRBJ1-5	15	CASSLRGVSNQPQHF